This T cell receptor beta chain was obtained from a study of beta chain features in type 1 diabetes. On the study more broadly: Patients did not differ from healthy donors in age, gender or cell yield. Regarding the study as a whole: All four CD4+ subsets from Type 1 diabetes patients carried moderately but significantly shorter TCRB CDR3s. Because the template was cDNA, high-expressing cells might be over-represented.

This clone was picked up a small number of times. Its antigen is not known. The isolated RNA, all of it, was reverse transcribed, so expressed TCRB transcripts were what got sequenced. The repertoire was sequenced with immunoSEQ multiplex PCR; TCRdb's copy has only in-frame clones and lacks some. The data hold nearly 700,000 clones, with around an eighth observed a single time. It was one heparinised blood draw, averaging around 120 mL, that each donor gave. Germline CDR1 reads MNHNS; CDR2 reads SASEGT. V was trimmed by 10 bases and J by 6 bases, leaving 16 bases between them. The CDR3 extends over 13 amino acids.

Sequencing was performed on naive CD4+ T cells from blood. The rearrangement uses TRBV6-1 and TRBJ2-1, with D uncertain. This clonotype was sampled from a young man with type 1 diabetes. CDR3 region: CATSGLTINEQFF. DNA for the CDR3: TGTGCCACCTCGGGCCTCACAATCAATGAGCAGTTCTTC.